This TCR beta chain was identified during a study of blood T cell repertoires in COVID-19. About the study: Acute and convalescent COVID-19 samples came from the United States, Italy and Spain.

With respect to this clone: This CDR3 is also generated by other DNA sequences in the sample.

The CDR3 is made up of 13 amino acids. The germline V gene encodes CDR1 SGHNT and CDR2 YYREEE (reference sequence). The V end lost 0 bases, the J end lost 5 bases, and 9 bases lay between the germline ends. In the authors' methods: Estimates of nucleated cell counts were drawn from the amplification of reference gene primers. Profiled with immunoSEQ multiplex PCR; TCRdb holds only in-frame clones, not every one. V, J and clone size are taken as reported in that table, and D and trimming were inferred from the DNA itself. The sample has 200,000 or so clones, about 90% seen once; the top ten hold more than 0.7%.

The rearrangement joins TRBV5-4 to TRBJ2-7, with D hard to call. Sequenced sample: peripheral blood. The clonotype originates from a woman aged 70-85 years with acute or convalescent COVID-19. CDR3 residues: CASSLGATDEQYF. CDR3 nucleotide sequence: TGTGCCAGCAGCTTGGGGGCCACGGACGAGCAGTACTTC.